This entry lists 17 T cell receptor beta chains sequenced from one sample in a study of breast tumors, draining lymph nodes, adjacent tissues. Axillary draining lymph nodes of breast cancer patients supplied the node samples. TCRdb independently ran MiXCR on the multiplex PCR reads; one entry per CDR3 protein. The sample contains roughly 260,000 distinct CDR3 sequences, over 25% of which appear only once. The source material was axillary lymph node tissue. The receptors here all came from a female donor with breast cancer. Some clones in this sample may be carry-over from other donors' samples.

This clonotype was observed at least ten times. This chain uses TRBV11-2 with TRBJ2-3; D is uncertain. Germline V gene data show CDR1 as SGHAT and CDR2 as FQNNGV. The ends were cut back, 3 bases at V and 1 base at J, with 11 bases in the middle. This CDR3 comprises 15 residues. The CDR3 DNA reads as TGTGCCAGCAGCTTCGTACCGGCGGGCACAGATACGCAGTATTTT. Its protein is CASSFVPAGTDTQYF. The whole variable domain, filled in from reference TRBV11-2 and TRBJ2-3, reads EAGVAQSPRYKIIEKRQSVAFWCNPISGHATLYWYQQILGQGPKLLIQFQNNGVVDDSQLPKDRFSAERLKGVDSTLKIQPAKLEDSAVYLCASSFVPAGTDTQYFGPGTRLTVL.

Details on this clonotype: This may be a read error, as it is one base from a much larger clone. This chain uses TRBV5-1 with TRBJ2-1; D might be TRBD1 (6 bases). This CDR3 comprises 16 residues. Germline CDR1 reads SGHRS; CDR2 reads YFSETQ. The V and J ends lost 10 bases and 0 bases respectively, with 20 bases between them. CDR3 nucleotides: TGCGCCGCCTCAGCAGGGGTCGATAGCTCCTACAATGAGCAGTTCTTC. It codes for CAASAGVDSSYNEQFF.

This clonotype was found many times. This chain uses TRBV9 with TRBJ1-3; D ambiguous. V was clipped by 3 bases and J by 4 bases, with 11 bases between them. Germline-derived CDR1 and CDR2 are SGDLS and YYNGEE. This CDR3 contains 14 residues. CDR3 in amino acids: CASSASGTGNTIYF. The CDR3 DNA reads TGTGCCAGCAGCGCCTCAGGTACCGGAAACACCATATATTTT. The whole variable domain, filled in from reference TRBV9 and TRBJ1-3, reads DSGVTQTPKHLITATGQRVTLRCSPRSGDLSVYWYQQSLDQGLQFLIQYYNGEERAKGNILERFSAQQFPDLHSELNLSSLELGDSALYFCASSASGTGNTIYFGEGSWLTVV.

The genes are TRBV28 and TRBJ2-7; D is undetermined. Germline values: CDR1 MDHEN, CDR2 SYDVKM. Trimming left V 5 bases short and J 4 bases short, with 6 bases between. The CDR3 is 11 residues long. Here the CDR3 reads CASSPEYEQYF. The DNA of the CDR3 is TGTGCCAGCAGTCCTGAGTACGAGCAGTACTTC.

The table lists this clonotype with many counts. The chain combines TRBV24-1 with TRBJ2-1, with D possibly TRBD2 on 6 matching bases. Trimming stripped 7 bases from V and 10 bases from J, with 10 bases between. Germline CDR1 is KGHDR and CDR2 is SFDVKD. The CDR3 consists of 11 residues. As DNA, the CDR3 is TGTGCCACCAGGGGAGGAGGGGAGCAGTTCTTC. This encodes CATRGGGEQFF.

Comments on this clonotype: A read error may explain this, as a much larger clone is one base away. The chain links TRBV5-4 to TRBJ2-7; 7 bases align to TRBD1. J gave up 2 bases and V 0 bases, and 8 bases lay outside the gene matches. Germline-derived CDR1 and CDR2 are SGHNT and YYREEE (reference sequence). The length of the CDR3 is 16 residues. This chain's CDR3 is CASSLGELTGAYEQYF. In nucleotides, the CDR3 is TGTGCCAGCAGCTTGGGAGAGCTTACAGGGGCCTACGAGCAGTACTTC.

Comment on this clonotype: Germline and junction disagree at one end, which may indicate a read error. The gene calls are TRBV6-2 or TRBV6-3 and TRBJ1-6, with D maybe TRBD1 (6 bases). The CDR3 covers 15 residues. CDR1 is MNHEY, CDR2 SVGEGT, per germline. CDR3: CASGYRESLNSPLHF. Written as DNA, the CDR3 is TGTGCCAGCGGTTACAGGGAAAGCCTAAATTCACCCCTCCACTTT.

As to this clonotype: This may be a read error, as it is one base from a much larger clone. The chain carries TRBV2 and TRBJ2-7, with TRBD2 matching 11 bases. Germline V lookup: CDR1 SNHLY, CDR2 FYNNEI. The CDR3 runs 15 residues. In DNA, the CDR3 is TGTGCCAGCAGGGCTGGGACTAGCGGCTCCTACGAGCGGTACTTC. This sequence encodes CASRAGTSGSYERYF.

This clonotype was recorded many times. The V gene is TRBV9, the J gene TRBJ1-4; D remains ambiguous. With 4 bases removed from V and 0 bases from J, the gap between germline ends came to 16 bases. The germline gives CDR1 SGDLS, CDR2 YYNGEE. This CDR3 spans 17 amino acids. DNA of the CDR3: TGTGCCAGCAGCCGAACGGGCGGCGGGGCAACTAATGAAAAACTGTTTTTT. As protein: CASSRTGGGATNEKLFF.

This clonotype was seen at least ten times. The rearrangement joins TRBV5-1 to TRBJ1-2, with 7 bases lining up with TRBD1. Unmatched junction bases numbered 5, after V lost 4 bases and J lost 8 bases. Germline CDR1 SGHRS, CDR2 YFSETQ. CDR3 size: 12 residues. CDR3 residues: CASSDTGEGYTF. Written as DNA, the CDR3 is TGCGCCAGCAGCGACACAGGGGAAGGCTACACCTTC.

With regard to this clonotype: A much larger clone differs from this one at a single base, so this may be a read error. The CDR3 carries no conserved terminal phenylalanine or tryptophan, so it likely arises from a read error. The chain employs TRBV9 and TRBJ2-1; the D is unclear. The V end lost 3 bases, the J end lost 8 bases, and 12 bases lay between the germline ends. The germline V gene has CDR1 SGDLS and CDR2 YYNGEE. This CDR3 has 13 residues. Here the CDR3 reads CASSGTPLDEQFS. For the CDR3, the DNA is TGTGCCAGCAGCGGTACCCCCCTCGATGAGCAGTTCTCC.

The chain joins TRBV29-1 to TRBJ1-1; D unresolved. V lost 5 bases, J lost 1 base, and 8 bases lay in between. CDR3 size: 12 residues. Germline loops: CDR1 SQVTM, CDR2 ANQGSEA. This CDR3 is CSVSQANTEAFF. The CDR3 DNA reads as TGCAGCGTTTCTCAGGCGAACACTGAAGCTTTCTTT.

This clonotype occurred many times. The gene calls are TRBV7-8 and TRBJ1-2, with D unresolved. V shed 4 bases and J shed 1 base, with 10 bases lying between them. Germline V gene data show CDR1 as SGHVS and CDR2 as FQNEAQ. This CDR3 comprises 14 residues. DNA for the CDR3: TGTGCCAGCAGCTCCCGGAACCTTAACTATGGCTACACCTTC. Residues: CASSSRNLNYGYTF.

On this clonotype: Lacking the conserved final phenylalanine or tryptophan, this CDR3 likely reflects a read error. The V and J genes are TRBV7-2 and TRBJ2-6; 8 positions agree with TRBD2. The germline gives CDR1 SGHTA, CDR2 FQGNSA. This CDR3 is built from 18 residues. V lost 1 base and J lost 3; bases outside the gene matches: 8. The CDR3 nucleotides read TGTGCCAGCAGCTTAGGGCTGGGCGGGAGGAATGGGGCCAACGTCCTGACTTAC. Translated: CASSLGLGGRNGANVLTY.

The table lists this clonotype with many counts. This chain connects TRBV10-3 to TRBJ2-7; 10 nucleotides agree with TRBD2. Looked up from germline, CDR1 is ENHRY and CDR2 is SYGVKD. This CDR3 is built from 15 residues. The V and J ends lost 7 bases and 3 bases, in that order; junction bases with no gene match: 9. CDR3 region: CAIMGRLAGNYEQYF. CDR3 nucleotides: TGTGCCATCATGGGGCGACTAGCGGGCAACTACGAGCAGTACTTC.

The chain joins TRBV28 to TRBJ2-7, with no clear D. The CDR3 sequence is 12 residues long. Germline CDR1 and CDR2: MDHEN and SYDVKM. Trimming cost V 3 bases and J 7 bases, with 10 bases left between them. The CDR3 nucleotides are TGTGCCAGCAGTTTGGTCGCTTGGGAGCAGTACTTC. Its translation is CASSLVAWEQYF.

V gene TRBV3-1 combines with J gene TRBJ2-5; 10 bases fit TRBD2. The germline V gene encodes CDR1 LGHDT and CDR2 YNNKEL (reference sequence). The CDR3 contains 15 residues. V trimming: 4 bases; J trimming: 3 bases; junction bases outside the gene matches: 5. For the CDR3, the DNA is TGTGCCAGCAGCCTAGGGGGACTAGCGAAAGAGACCCAGTACTTC. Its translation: CASSLGGLAKETQYF.